Listed below are T cell receptor beta chains from one sample, sequenced in a study of response to subunit inactivated influenza vaccine. TCRdb re-derived calls from the RT-PCR reads in MiXCR, one entry per CDR3 protein. This sample has hundreds of thousands of distinct CDR3 sequences, with less than 20% found just once. Sequences were derived from PBMCs from blood, sampled 11 to 12 days after vaccination. The receptors derive from a man between 50 and 59 years old who received an inactivated influenza vaccine. Both conserved end residues are part of each CDR3. Fields, in order: V gene, D gene, CDR3 length, clone size, J gene, CDR3 DNA, CDR3 protein. D genes are given only for firm matches. Clone sizes are given selectively: once, few, many, or a class where the clone is expanded.

TRBV9,NA,17,NA,TRBJ2-1,TGTGCCAGCAGCGTCCTATCAGGGGACTTCTCCTACAATGAGCAGTTCTTC,CASSVLSGDFSYNEQFF
TRBV2,NA,16,NA,TRBJ2-5,TGTGCCAGCCTGATTTACTTGGAAATGAGTCAAGAGACCCAGTACTTC,CASLIYLEMSQETQYF
TRBV6-5,NA,15,few,TRBJ2-7,TGTGCCAGCAGTTACTCCAGCCAGGGTACCTACGAGCAGTACTTC,CASSYSSQGTYEQYF
TRBV7-2,NA,14,NA,TRBJ2-5,TGTGCCAGCAGCTTAGACGGGTTCCTAGAGACCCAGTACTTC,CASSLDGFLETQYF
TRBV20-1,TRBD1,13,few,TRBJ2-7,TGCAGTGCTAGAGGGACAGGGTTGGGTGAGCAGTACTTC,CSARGTGLGEQYF
TRBV28,NA,15,many,TRBJ2-7,TGTGCCAGCAGTTTAGGTCGGCAGGGGCTGATCGAGCAGTACTTC,CASSLGRQGLIEQYF
TRBV20-1,TRBD2,15,few,TRBJ2-7,TGCAGTGCTACAGGGGAGGCGGGAGGTGGCTACGAGCAGTACTTC,CSATGEAGGGYEQYF
TRBV6-2/TRBV6-3,NA,17,NA,TRBJ2-3,TGTGCCAGCAGTTACCAGCTTGTGGGCGGGAACACAGATACGCAGTATTTT,CASSYQLVGGNTDTQYF
TRBV5-1,NA,16,NA,TRBJ2-3,TGCGCCAGCAGCCCAGGACAGGCGGGGATCACAGATACGCAGTATTTT,CASSPGQAGITDTQYF
TRBV5-6,NA,12,many,TRBJ2-1,TGTGCCAGCAGCTCTTGGGACTCGGGGTTTTTCTTC,CASSSWDSGFFF
TRBV11-2,NA,14,NA,TRBJ2-2,TGTGCCAGCAGCTATGCAGGGTTCACCGGGGAGCTGTTTTTT,CASSYAGFTGELFF
TRBV11-2,TRBD2,17,few,TRBJ2-3,TGTGCCAGCAGCTATAGAGGGACTAGCGGGAGCACAGATACGCAGTATTTT,CASSYRGTSGSTDTQYF
TRBV7-8,TRBD2,15,NA,TRBJ2-3,TGTGCCAGCAGCTTAGGTTGGCGGGGGGCAGATACGCAGTATTTT,CASSLGWRGADTQYF
TRBV6-1,NA,17,few,TRBJ2-7,TGTGCCAGCAGCCCCGTGGTGGGTGACAGGAACCTCTACGAGCAGTACTTC,CASSPVVGDRNLYEQYF
TRBV7-9,NA,17,NA,TRBJ1-4,TGTGCCAGCAGCCGTGGACGAGGGGCCCAAAGGGGTGAAAAACTGTTTTTT,CASSRGRGAQRGEKLFF
TRBV27,NA,13,NA,TRBJ2-7,TGTGCCAGCAGTTCATCAACAGGGATGGAGCAGTACTTC,CASSSSTGMEQYF
TRBV9,TRBD1,16,NA,TRBJ2-7,TGTGCCAGCAGCTCACAGGGGTCGTCTCCCTTCTACGAGCAGTACTTC,CASSSQGSSPFYEQYF
TRBV12-3/TRBV12-4,NA,12,NA,TRBJ2-3,TGTGCCAGCAGTTTTGGGTACGATACGCAGTATTTT,CASSFGYDTQYF
TRBV30,NA,14,once,TRBJ1-1,TGTGCCTGGAGTGTACAGCTGGGAAGGACTGAAGCTTTCTTT,CAWSVQLGRTEAFF
TRBV6-1,NA,15,NA,TRBJ2-1,TGTGCCAGCTCCCAAGGGGGGCCACTCTACAATGAGCAGTTCTTC,CASSQGGPLYNEQFF
TRBV7-6,TRBD2,15,NA,TRBJ2-7,TGTGCCAGCAGCTTAGGGGATAGCGGGGCTTACGAGCAGTACTTC,CASSLGDSGAYEQYF
TRBV7-2,NA,13,NA,TRBJ2-2,TGTGCCAGCAGTAGGGGGAAAGGCGGGGAGCTGTTTTTT,CASSRGKGGELFF
TRBV5-4,NA,15,NA,TRBJ2-3,TGTGCCAGCAGCCGGAGGGCGGAGGGCACAGATACGCAGTATTTT,CASSRRAEGTDTQYF
TRBV6-2/TRBV6-3,TRBD1,14,NA,TRBJ2-7,TGTGCCAGCAGTCGGACAGGGAACTACTACGAGCAGTACTTC,CASSRTGNYYEQYF
TRBV6-5,NA,12,few,TRBJ2-1,TGTGCCAGCAGCCCCAACCAGGGGGAGCAGTTCTTC,CASSPNQGEQFF
TRBV7-2,NA,13,NA,TRBJ2-3,TGTGCCAGCAGCAAGACTCGCACAGATACGCAGTATTTT,CASSKTRTDTQYF
TRBV20-1,TRBD2,16,NA,TRBJ2-3,TGCAGTGCTAGATTCCTAGCGGGGATTAGCACAGATACGCAGTATTTT,CSARFLAGISTDTQYF
TRBV20-1,TRBD2,13,few,TRBJ2-1,TGCAGCCCCGGGACTAGCGGCCACAATGAGCAGTTCTTC,CSPGTSGHNEQFF
TRBV4-3,NA,15,few,TRBJ2-5,TGCGCCAGCAGCCAAGAACGTGGGGGTCGAGAGACCCAGTACTTC,CASSQERGGRETQYF
TRBV3-1,TRBD2,17,NA,TRBJ2-5,TGTGCCAGCAGCCAAGATCTCCGCGGGGGGGGTGCGGAGACCCAGTACTTC,CASSQDLRGGGAETQYF
TRBV12-3/TRBV12-4,TRBD1,14,few,TRBJ2-7,TGTGCCAGCAGTTTGCAGGGGGCGGCCTACGAGCAGTACTTC,CASSLQGAAYEQYF
TRBV6-4,TRBD2,15,few,TRBJ2-3,TGTGCCAGCATGGGAGCGGGAGAAGGCACAGATACGCAGTATTTT,CASMGAGEGTDTQYF
TRBV7-9,NA,16,few,TRBJ2-3,TGTGCCAGCAGCTTACTGTGGGGATCTAGCACAGATACGCAGTATTTT,CASSLLWGSSTDTQYF
TRBV4-2,NA,14,few,TRBJ2-5,TGTGCCAGCAGCGGTGATACAGACCAAGAGACCCAGTACTTC,CASSGDTDQETQYF
TRBV20-1,NA,12,NA,TRBJ2-2,TGCAGTGCTACCGGGACGGCCGGGGAGCTGTTTTTT,CSATGTAGELFF
TRBV3-1,TRBD2,16,NA,TRBJ2-3,TGTGCCAGCAGCCGACTAGCGGGAGGGTTCGCAGATACGCAGTATTTT,CASSRLAGGFADTQYF
TRBV7-8,TRBD1,14,NA,TRBJ2-1,TGTGCCAGCAGCAGAAGGGGGCAGGTCAATGAGCAGTTCTTC,CASSRRGQVNEQFF
TRBV12-3/TRBV12-4,NA,17,NA,TRBJ2-1,TGTGCCAGCAGTTTAGGGGCCCGGAACTCTATATACAATGAGCAGTTCTTC,CASSLGARNSIYNEQFF
TRBV5-6,NA,17,NA,TRBJ2-7,TGTGCCAGCAGCACGTGGATACCAAGGTCGGTATCCTACGAGCAGTACTTC,CASSTWIPRSVSYEQYF
TRBV2,NA,14,few,TRBJ2-3,TGTGCCAGCAGTGACCCGCTAGCCACAGATACGCAGTATTTT,CASSDPLATDTQYF
TRBV5-1,NA,18,NA,TRBJ2-6,TGCGCCAGCAGCTTTTTGATAGGACACCCCTCTGGGGCCAACGTCCTGACTTTC,CASSFLIGHPSGANVLTF
TRBV7-9,NA,17,NA,TRBJ2-5,TGTGCCAGCAGCTTAGCGGAGCGTACATGGCACCAAGAGACCCAGTACTTC,CASSLAERTWHQETQYF
TRBV4-3,NA,17,few,TRBJ1-3,TGCGCCAGCAGCCAAGATCCTTTTACCAGCTCTGGAAACACCATATATTTT,CASSQDPFTSSGNTIYF
TRBV3-1,NA,16,few,TRBJ1-5,TGTGCCAGCAGCCAATTCCCTCGGGGAGTGGGTCAGCCCCAGCATTTT,CASSQFPRGVGQPQHF
TRBV20-1,NA,13,NA,TRBJ2-7,TGCAGTGCTAGAGTACCAGGGGGGGGCGAGCAGTACTTC,CSARVPGGGEQYF
TRBV7-3,NA,15,NA,TRBJ2-1,TGTGCCAGCAGCTTCAACGCGGGTGGGTGGGATGAGCAGTTCTTC,CASSFNAGGWDEQFF
TRBV10-1,TRBD1,17,few,TRBJ2-7,TGCGCCAGCAGTGAGCCGAGGGCCGGGACAGGGTCCTACGAGCAGTACTTC,CASSEPRAGTGSYEQYF
TRBV2,NA,13,many,TRBJ2-2,TGTGCCAGCAGTCTGCCCCTCACCGGGGAGCTGTTTTTT,CASSLPLTGELFF
TRBV12-3/TRBV12-4,NA,15,few,TRBJ1-1,TGTGCCAGCAGCCCCCGAAGGACAGAGAACACTGAAGCTTTCTTT,CASSPRRTENTEAFF
TRBV12-3/TRBV12-4,TRBD2,16,NA,TRBJ2-3,TGTGCCAGCAGTCCAACTAGCGGGGTGGGAACAGATACGCAGTATTTT,CASSPTSGVGTDTQYF